This TCR beta chain was recovered during a study of control samples from healthy donors and cancer patients. The protocol was immunoSEQ multiplex PCR, while the TCRdb copy is restricted to in-frame clones and leaves out a portion. This sample yields some 66,000 clones, of which almost 85% are seen a single time; nearly 5.5% belongs to the top ten. Sample: blood. The TCR was taken from a middle-aged man in good health.

CDR3 amino acids: CASSLEGFSYNSPLHF. DNA for the CDR3: TGTGCCAGCAGCTTAGAGGGATTCTCCTATAATTCACCCCTCCACTTT. The rearrangement links TRBV11-3 to TRBJ1-6, with no clear D. The CDR3 has 16 residues. Germline CDR1 is SGHNT and CDR2 is YENEEA. Trimming removed 0 bases at V and 0 bases at J, with 6 bases between.